Listed below are T cell receptor beta chains from one sample, sequenced in a study of T cell changes during pregnancy in multiple sclerosis. Sequenced by immunoSEQ multiplex PCR; TCRdb stores in-frame clones only, minus some. The sample holds 40,000 or so clones, 70% to 90% seen once. The sequences come from CD8+ T cells from peripheral blood mononuclear cells, collected in the first trimester of pregnancy. The receptors shown here come from a female donor with multiple sclerosis, enrolled in a pregnancy study. The conserved cysteine and the conserved F or W are not part of the CDR3 here. Each record gives: clone size, V gene, J gene, CDR3 protein. A clone size is listed for some rows: how often the clone was seen (once, few, many), or a class if it is expanded.

many,TRBV29-1,TRBJ2-3,SVIQGQTDTQY
.,TRBV7-6,TRBJ2-1,ASSAGDNEQF
.,TRBV15,TRBJ2-1,ATSREGQGSSYNEQF
.,TRBV11-2,TRBJ1-2,ASSPIRGGEYYT
.,TRBV7-7,TRBJ2-2,ASSLQGYTGELF
.,TRBV30,TRBJ1-2,AWNQGNYGYT
few,TRBV5-6,TRBJ1-5,ASSPGRAQPQH
.,TRBV6-6,TRBJ1-1,ASSQGNYEAF
.,TRBV7-9,TRBJ2-7,ASSPTVADPTYEQY
.,TRBV2,TRBJ2-5,ASSGELAGKETQY
.,TRBV19,TRBJ1-6,ASSIDPRQGPYSPLH
once,TRBV5-1,TRBJ2-1,ASSSDSLGEQF
.,TRBV6-4,TRBJ1-5,ASSDSGTGVGSNQPQH
.,TRBV18,TRBJ2-5,ASSPPRYQETQY
.,TRBV2,TRBJ2-7,ASRWTGDYEQY
.,TRBV13,TRBJ1-2,ASNLATTQIGYT
.,TRBV4-1,TRBJ1-2,ASSLRASDYGYT
.,TRBV18,TRBJ1-2,ASSTGTGYGYT
.,TRBV7-2,TRBJ1-1,ASSLGGVTEAF
.,TRBV7-2,TRBJ2-7,ASSPSSPGQDS
.,TRBV4-1,TRBJ2-1,ASSPGTSGGNEQF
.,TRBV4-3,TRBJ2-2,ASSQAGQTGELF
.,TRBV7-8,TRBJ2-7,ASSRRDRVPYEQY
.,TRBV6-5,TRBJ2-1,ASSYRRSASIHEQF
.,TRBV2,TRBJ2-1,ASTSLAGDYNEQF
few,TRBV27,TRBJ1-6,ASSYGDVSSPLH
.,TRBV27,TRBJ1-6,ASSAGTANSPLH
many,TRBV19,TRBJ2-1,ASSIPPGDYNEQF
.,TRBV7-9,TRBJ2-5,ASRAGTGGAETQY
once,TRBV6-4,TRBJ2-7,ASSEDGGGPYEQY
.,TRBV7-6,TRBJ1-2,ASSLGTDGYT
.,TRBV7-9,TRBJ2-2,ASSLGTGNTGELF
.,TRBV5-4,TRBJ2-1,ASSQKGLAGEQF
.,TRBV7-9,TRBJ2-3,ASSPEAGRGPDTQY
.,TRBV9,TRBJ2-1,ASSVEAGVYNEQF
.,TRBV11-1,TRBJ2-6,ASSTGQGAISGANVLT
.,TRBV28,TRBJ2-1,ASRSPGVDEQF
once,TRBV4-3,TRBJ2-1,ASSQTGGSYNEQF
.,TRBV27,TRBJ2-7,ASSLIGAEQY
.,TRBV2,TRBJ2-7,ASSLPEGAEYEQY
.,TRBV9,TRBJ2-2,ASSAWTGPNTGELF
few,TRBV27,TRBJ2-5,ASSRPGHMGETQY
.,TRBV6-4,TRBJ2-5,ASSDSGQGGTQY
.,TRBV5-4,TRBJ2-1,ASSFSGYYNEQF